This T cell receptor (beta chain) was found in a study of blood T cell repertoires in COVID-19. Trimming took off 5 bases at V and 4 bases at J, with 13 bases between the two ends. There are 15 residues in the CDR3. Germline V CDR1 and CDR2: KGHDR, SFDVKD. Some clones are missing from TCRdb's copy, which holds only in-frame ones; the method was immunoSEQ multiplex PCR. The table records around 180,000 clones, 80% to 90% of them present only once. This rearrangement joins TRBV24-1 to TRBJ2-2; perhaps TRBD1 as D (6 bases). Material: peripheral blood. This sequence was found in a man aged 55 to 70 with acute or convalescent COVID-19. The CDR3 DNA follows: TGTGCCACCAGTGGTGGACAGTTGGGCACCGGGGAGCTGTTTTTT. It is translated as CATSGGQLGTGELFF.